One sample yielded the 14 T cell receptor beta chains listed below, sequenced in a study of blood T cell repertoires in COVID-19. The assay was immunoSEQ multiplex PCR, and TCRdb's table has in-frame clones only and misses some. There are around 300,000 clones in the sample; roughly 89% occur only once, and about 3% lies in the top ten. The sequenced sample consisted of peripheral blood. The receptors shown here come from a woman in her 30s with active or convalescent COVID-19.

The V gene is TRBV5-4, the J gene TRBJ2-2; D might be TRBD2 (7 bases). The CDR3 spans 16 residues. V lost 6 bases and J 4 bases, leaving 19 bases between the germline ends. CDR1 is SGHNT and CDR2 is YYREEE in the germline V gene (reference sequence). The CDR3 reads CASTSRGTPSTGELFF. In nucleotides, the CDR3 is TGTGCCAGCACCTCGCGGGGGACACCTTCCACCGGGGAGCTGTTTTTT. The full variable domain, completed using reference TRBV5-4 and TRBJ2-2, is ETGVTQSPTHLIKTRGQQVTLRCSSQSGHNTVSWYQQALGQGPQFIFQYYREEENGRGNFPPRFSGLQFPNYSSELNVNALELDDSALYLCASTSRGTPSTGELFFGEGSRLTVL.

The chain has TRBV7-2 and TRBJ2-5; tentatively, D is TRBD2 (6 bases). Trimming stripped 6 bases from V and 3 bases from J, with 20 bases between. The CDR3 is 16 amino acids. Germline CDR1 is SGHTA and CDR2 is FQGNSA. The CDR3 sequence: CASSSPPRDSKETQYF. DNA for the CDR3: TGTGCCAGCAGTTCCCCCCCCCGGGACTCAAAAGAGACCCAGTACTTC.

The rearrangement links TRBV9 to TRBJ1-3; 7 nucleotides line up with TRBD1. The CDR3 has 14 residues. CDR1 and CDR2 (germline): SGDLS, YYNGEE. Trimming took 4 bases from V and 2 from J; bases not matched to a gene: 3. The CDR3 sequence is CASSLGTAGNTIYF. The CDR3 region has the DNA TGTGCCAGCAGCCTGGGGACAGCTGGAAACACCATATATTTT.

This chain's CDR3 is CASRKGYSNQPQHF. CDR3 nucleotides: TGTGCCAGCCGGAAGGGGTATAGCAATCAGCCCCAGCATTTT. The V and J genes are TRBV27 and TRBJ1-5, with D perhaps matching TRBD1 (5 bases). The CDR3 has 14 residues. With 8 bases removed from V and 0 bases from J, the gap between germline ends came to 11 bases. Germline assignment: CDR1 MNHEY and CDR2 SMNVEV (reference sequence).

The chain carries TRBV7-3 and TRBJ1-5, with TRBD1 matching 7 bases. This CDR3 region has 14 residues. Trimming cost V 6 bases and J 7 bases; bases outside gene matches: 9. The germline V gene has CDR1 SGHTA and CDR2 FQGTGA. For the CDR3, the DNA is TGTGCCAGCAGTAATACAGGGGCAGGGCAGCCCCAGCATTTT. It is translated as CASSNTGAGQPQHF.

This chain links TRBV7-9 with TRBJ2-7; D might be TRBD2 (6 bases). This CDR3 region has 17 residues. The germline CDR1 and CDR2 sequences are SEHNR and FQNEAQ (reference sequence). V was cut by 0 bases and J by 6 bases, with 21 bases left in between. The CDR3 protein is CASSLAALTGVPPEQYF. The CDR3 region has the DNA TGTGCCAGCAGCTTAGCGGCCTTAACGGGGGTTCCGCCCGAGCAGTACTTC.

The J gene is TRBJ2-7, the V gene TRBV7-2; the D is unclear. V was trimmed by 1 base and J by 10 bases, leaving 8 bases between them. CDR1 is SGHTA and CDR2 is FQGNSA in the germline V gene. The length of the CDR3 is 11 residues. The CDR3, as DNA: TGTGCCAGCAGCTTAGGAGGCGTTCAGTACTTC. This encodes CASSLGGVQYF. The entire variable domain, with the rest obtained from reference TRBV7-2 and TRBJ2-7, is as follows: GAGVSQSPSNKVTEKGKDVELRCDPISGHTALYWYRQSLGQGLEFLIYFQGNSAPDKSGLPSDRFSAERTGGSVSTLTIQRTQQEDSAVYLCASSLGGVQYFGPGTRLTVT.

The chain joins TRBV29-1 to TRBJ1-5; D is possibly TRBD1 (5 bases). From germline, CDR1 is SQVTM and CDR2 ANQGSEA. This CDR3 has 13 amino acids. V lost 0 bases and J lost 7, with 10 bases in between. CDR3 bases: TGCAGCGTTGAAGACAGGGTCGGACAGCCCCAGCATTTT. Translation gives CSVEDRVGQPQHF. Filled out from reference TRBV29-1 and TRBJ1-5, the complete variable domain reads SAVISQKPSRDICQRGTSLTIQCQVDSQVTMMFWYRQQPGQSLTLIATANQGSEATYESGFVIDKFPISRPNLTFSTLTVSNMSPEDSSIYLCSVEDRVGQPQHFGDGTRLSIL.

This clone was seen only a few times. The rearrangement links TRBV15 to TRBJ2-5, with 8 bases aligning to TRBD1. The CDR3 sequence is 15 residues long. Germline V gives CDR1 LNHNV, CDR2 YYDKDF (reference sequence). J lost 4 bases, V lost 1 base, and 5 bases had no gene match. CDR3 nucleotide sequence: TGTGCCACCAGCAGAGCTCAGACAGGGGCAGAGACCCAGTACTTC. It yields the protein CATSRAQTGAETQYF.

The genes are TRBV5-1 and TRBJ2-3; TRBD2 might be the D (5 bases). This CDR3 has 14 residues. Germline V gene lookup returns CDR1 SGHRS and CDR2 YFSETQ. V was cut by 6 bases and J by 3 bases, with 14 bases left in between. CDR3 nucleotide sequence: TGCGCCAGCATGAAGAGGGAAGGGACAGATACGCAGTATTTT. Amino acid sequence: CASMKREGTDTQYF. Complete variable domain (other parts from reference TRBV5-1 and TRBJ2-3): KAGVTQTPRYLIKTRGQQVTLSCSPISGHRSVSWYQQTPGQGLQFLFEYFSETQRNKGNFPGRFSGRQFSNSRSEMNVSTLELGDSALYLCASMKREGTDTQYFGPGTRLTVL.

The sample holds a few counts of this clone. Here the CDR3 reads CASSLDRVSPLHF. The CDR3 coding sequence is TGTGCCAGCAGCTTAGACAGGGTTTCACCCCTCCACTTT. The chain recombines TRBV7-8 with TRBJ1-6, with D possibly being TRBD1 (6 bases). Germline values: CDR1 SGHVS, CDR2 FQNEAQ. The V and J ends lost 1 base and 9 bases respectively, with 7 bases between them. The CDR3 has 13 residues. The full variable domain, with the rest looked up from reference TRBV7-8 and TRBJ1-6, is GAGVSQSPRYKVAKRGQDVALRCDPISGHVSLFWYQQALGQGPEFLTYFQNEAQLDKSGLPSDRFFAERPEGSVSTLKIQRTQQEDSAVYLCASSLDRVSPLHFGNGTRLTVT.

This chain links TRBV27 with TRBJ1-6; D remains ambiguous. The CDR3 runs 14 residues. V was pared by 2 bases and J by 5 bases, with 7 bases between. Germline values: CDR1 MNHEY, CDR2 SMNVEV (reference sequence). The CDR3 loop is CASSLGQNNSPLHF. CDR3 DNA sequence: TGTGCCAGCAGTTTAGGTCAGAATAATTCACCCCTCCACTTT.

The V call is TRBV5-5, the J call TRBJ2-3, with 13 bases identical to TRBD2. CDR1 and CDR2 (germline): SGHKS, YYEKEE (reference sequence). The CDR3 extends over 17 amino acids. The V segment lost 3 bases and the J segment 2 bases; nucleotides outside the gene matches: 6. CDR3 nucleotides: TGTGCCAGCAGCTCCCTGGGACTAGCGGGAATCACAGATACGCAGTATTTT. This gives the protein CASSSLGLAGITDTQYF.

This clone has a handful of counts. The V call is TRBV30, the J call TRBJ1-2, with unresolved D. The V and J ends lost 3 bases and 8 bases respectively, with 16 bases between them. Germline V CDR1 and CDR2: GTSNPN, SVGIG (reference sequence). This CDR3 region has 13 residues. Here the CDR3 DNA reads TGTGCCTGGAGGCCCCCAGGCCGATACGGCTACACCTTC. Protein sequence: CAWRPPGRYGYTF.